This entry lists 21 T cell receptor beta chains sequenced from one sample in a study of T cell repertoires in cytomegalovirus infection. TCRdb ran MiXCR on the reads and lists one entry per CDR3 protein. The data hold 65,000 to 95,000 distinct CDR3 sequences, with more than 3.5% observed a single time. Sequencing was done on a sample of PBMCs. The receptor source for this set is a human donor in good health (CMV status not recorded). Some clones in this sample may be carry-over from other donors' samples.

Ten or more counts support this clonotype. J is TRBJ1-6 and V is TRBV7-8, with a weak D call TRBD1 (5 bases). In germline, CDR1 is SGHVS, CDR2 FQNEAQ. CDR3 length: 15 residues. Trimming removed 5 bases at V and 6 bases at J, with 14 bases between. The CDR3 DNA follows: TGTGCCAGCAGCCCACAGGAACTTGCTAATTCACCCCTCCACTTT. Protein product: CASSPQELANSPLHF.

Ten or more counts support this clonotype. CDR3 loop: CASSPWTSNQPQHF. In DNA, the CDR3 is TGTGCCAGCAGTCCATGGACATCCAATCAGCCCCAGCATTTT. V usage is TRBV28 and J usage is TRBJ1-5, with a weak D call TRBD1 (5 bases). The CDR3 has 14 amino acids. The V gene's germline CDR1 is MDHEN and CDR2 SYDVKM. The V end lost 5 bases, the J end lost 3 bases, and 11 bases lay between the germline ends. Based on the CDR3 plus reference TRBV28 and TRBJ1-5, the full variable domain is DVKVTQSSRYLVKRTGEKVFLECVQDMDHENMFWYRQDPGLGLRLIYFSYDVKMKEKGDIPEGYSVSREKKERFSLILESASTNQTSMYLCASSPWTSNQPQHFGDGTRLSIL.

This clonotype was counted ten times or more. The rearrangement uses TRBV7-2 and TRBJ2-7; the D gene is possibly TRBD1 (5 bases). Germline CDR1 and CDR2: SGHTA and FQGNSA. V was pared by 5 bases and J by 6 bases, with 17 bases between. This CDR3 comprises 14 residues. The CDR3 sequence is CASSKTVTTGEQYF. As DNA, the CDR3 is TGTGCCAGCAGCAAGACAGTTACCACCGGCGAGCAGTACTTC.

This clonotype was counted many times. This chain links TRBV7-2 with TRBJ2-2, with D possibly matching TRBD2 (7 bases). Trimming cost V 1 base and J 4 bases, with 16 bases left between them. Germline V gives CDR1 SGHTA, CDR2 FQGNSA. This CDR3 is 17 amino acids long. CDR3 nucleotides: TGTGCCAGCAGCTTAGTTTTCGCGGGGGCGAGCACCGGGGAGCTGTTTTTT. It translates to CASSLVFAGASTGELFF.

This clonotype has a count of ten or more. The V gene is TRBV7-2, the J gene TRBJ2-3; D is possibly TRBD1 or TRBD2 (6 bases each). Looked up from germline, CDR1 is SGHTA and CDR2 is FQGNSA. The ends were cut back, 4 bases at V and 0 bases at J, with 14 bases in the middle. The CDR3 is 16 amino acids. CDR3 region: CASSSGGGPSTDTQYF. CDR3 nucleotide sequence: TGTGCCAGCAGCTCAGGAGGGGGGCCTAGCACAGATACGCAGTATTTT. Drawing the rest from reference TRBV7-2 and TRBJ2-3, the complete variable domain is GAGVSQSPSNKVTEKGKDVELRCDPISGHTALYWYRQSLGQGLEFLIYFQGNSAPDKSGLPSDRFSAERTGGSVSTLTIQRTQQEDSAVYLCASSSGGGPSTDTQYFGPGTRLTVL.

This clonotype has a count of ten or more. The CDR3 nucleotides read TGTGCCAGCAGTTTCGATGTTGAGCAGTTCTTC. This encodes CASSFDVEQFF. The V gene is TRBV2, the J gene TRBJ2-1, with D hard to call. V gave up 5 bases and J gave up 9 bases, with 8 bases separating them. The CDR3 extends over 11 amino acids. Germline lookup yields CDR1 SNHLY and CDR2 FYNNEI.

This clonotype appeared many times. The V gene is TRBV27, the J gene TRBJ2-5, with D uncertain. This CDR3 spans 11 amino acids. V lost 5 bases to trimming and J lost 4 bases, with 5 bases between them. Germline assignment: CDR1 MNHEY and CDR2 SMNVEV (reference sequence). In DNA, the CDR3 is TGTGCCAGCAGTGATGGAGAGACCCAGTACTTC. Its protein product is CASSDGETQYF.

This clonotype was counted many times. The chain has TRBV7-2 and TRBJ2-3, with TRBD2 as a possible D gene (5 bases). The CDR3 is made up of 20 amino acids. Trimming shortened V by 2 bases and J by 1 base, and 25 bases separated the two germline ends. The germline V gene has CDR1 SGHTA and CDR2 FQGNSA. The CDR3 sequence: CASSLFHTSGLRSRTDTQYF. The CDR3 nucleotides read TGTGCCAGCAGCTTATTCCATACTTCGGGATTACGCAGTCGCACAGATACGCAGTATTTT. The whole variable domain, filled in from reference TRBV7-2 and TRBJ2-3, reads GAGVSQSPSNKVTEKGKDVELRCDPISGHTALYWYRQSLGQGLEFLIYFQGNSAPDKSGLPSDRFSAERTGGSVSTLTIQRTQQEDSAVYLCASSLFHTSGLRSRTDTQYFGPGTRLTVL.

This clonotype was seen repeatedly, ten times or more. The chain joins TRBV20-1 to TRBJ2-7; 7 bases agree with TRBD1. The germline CDR1 and CDR2 sequences are DFQATT and SNEGSKA (reference sequence). Unmatched junction bases numbered 10, after V lost 5 bases and J lost 6 bases. This CDR3 has 13 residues. The CDR3 spells CSASDGQAAEQYF. CDR3 bases: TGCAGTGCTTCTGACGGACAGGCCGCCGAGCAGTACTTC.

This clonotype was recorded at least ten times. V usage is TRBV6-6 and J usage is TRBJ2-7, with D possibly being TRBD1 (5 bases). CDR3 length equals 14 residues. Trimming stripped 0 bases from V and 6 bases from J, with 12 bases between. CDR1 MNHNY and CDR2 SVGAGI come from the germline V gene (reference sequence). Here the CDR3 reads CASSYSHWGGEQYF. CDR3 sequence (DNA): TGTGCCAGCAGTTACTCCCATTGGGGCGGCGAGCAGTACTTC.

There are many counts of this clonotype. J is TRBJ1-2 and V is TRBV28, with 8 bases identical to TRBD1. V gave up 5 bases and J gave up 0 bases; unmatched junction bases: 8. The germline V gene has CDR1 MDHEN and CDR2 SYDVKM. This CDR3 has 16 residues. CDR3: CASSPLWTGTNYGYTF. The CDR3 coding sequence is TGTGCCAGCAGTCCCCTTTGGACAGGGACTAACTATGGCTACACCTTC.

In its sample, this clonotype was seen many times. This chain uses TRBV4-3 with TRBJ1-2, with 8 bases lining up with TRBD1. The CDR3 has 15 residues. V gave up 3 bases and J gave up 2 bases; unmatched junction bases: 5. CDR1 and CDR2 (germline): LGHNA, YSLEER. CDR3 nucleotide sequence: TGCGCCAGCAGCCACAGGTGGGACAGGAACTATGGCTACACCTTC. Residues: CASSHRWDRNYGYTF.

This clonotype has at least ten counts. The chain couples TRBV28 to TRBJ2-2; 11 positions agree with TRBD2. The germline V gene has CDR1 MDHEN and CDR2 SYDVKM. This CDR3 is 16 amino acids long. The V and J ends lost 5 bases and 8 bases, in that order; junction bases with no gene match: 10. The DNA for the CDR3 is TGTGCCAGCAGTCCTCAGACTAGCGGGGTCCGGGGGGAGCTGTTTTTT. It encodes CASSPQTSGVRGELFF.

Ten or more counts support this clonotype. The junction departs from germline at one end; a sequencing error may be responsible. This chain uses TRBV5-5 with TRBJ2-1; 9 bases align to TRBD2. CDR3 length: 14 residues. CDR1 and CDR2 (germline): SGHKS, YYEKEE (reference sequence). CDR3 amino acids: CVSSLSGGYNEQFF. In DNA, the CDR3 is TGTGTCAGCAGCTTAAGCGGGGGGTACAATGAGCAGTTCTTC.

The chain links TRBV7-2 to TRBJ1-2, with D tentatively TRBD1 (6 bases). The V end was cut by 6 bases, the J end by 8 bases, with 13 bases between. Germline V gives CDR1 SGHTA, CDR2 FQGNSA. This CDR3 spans 12 amino acids. In DNA form, the CDR3 reads TGTGCCAGCAGTGCAGGGGTCCGGGGCTACACCTTC. It codes for CASSAGVRGYTF. The whole variable domain, remainder taken from reference TRBV7-2 and TRBJ1-2, is GAGVSQSPSNKVTEKGKDVELRCDPISGHTALYWYRQSLGQGLEFLIYFQGNSAPDKSGLPSDRFSAERTGGSVSTLTIQRTQQEDSAVYLCASSAGVRGYTFGSGTRLTVV.

The sample holds many counts of this clonotype. The V and J genes are TRBV7-6 and TRBJ1-5, with D unclear. Germline CDR1 reads SGHVS; CDR2 reads FNYEAQ. Trimming left V 1 base short and J 0 bases short, with 7 bases between. This CDR3 is 15 amino acids long. CDR3: CASSLGRSSNQPQHF. CDR3 sequence (DNA): TGTGCCAGCAGCTTAGGACGGAGTAGCAATCAGCCCCAGCATTTT.

This clonotype was seen at least ten times. One end of the junction fails to match germline, which may point to a read error. V is TRBV5-5 and J is TRBJ1-4; D is undetermined. The CDR3 is made up of 17 amino acids. Germline values: CDR1 SGHKS, CDR2 YYEKEE (reference sequence). Written as DNA, the CDR3 is TGTGTCAGCAGCTTGGTGCCGGTTGGGGCAACTAATGAAAAACTGTTTTTT. Protein: CVSSLVPVGATNEKLFF.

This clonotype showed up many times. CDR3 DNA: TGTGCCAGCAGACCTCCGGGACTAGCGGGGGGGCAATTCTCTGGGGCCAACGTCCTGACTTTC. Amino acids: CASRPPGLAGGQFSGANVLTF. The chain couples TRBV7-2 to TRBJ2-6, with 16 nucleotides matching TRBD2. The trim removed 6 bases at V and 0 bases at J, leaving 11 bases unmatched. This CDR3 has 21 residues. Germline CDR1 and CDR2: SGHTA and FQGNSA.

The table lists this clonotype with many counts. The CDR3 is CASSLQEGLAVQETQYF. In DNA, the CDR3 is TGTGCCAGCAGCTTACAGGAGGGACTAGCGGTACAAGAGACCCAGTACTTC. This rearrangement joins TRBV7-2 to TRBJ2-5, with 11 bases matching TRBD2. This CDR3 spans 17 amino acids. Germline-derived CDR1 and CDR2 are SGHTA and FQGNSA. The V gene end was trimmed by 2 bases and the J gene end by 2 bases; junction bases not matched to a gene: 7.

This clonotype was found many times. The chain uses TRBV6-6 and TRBJ1-2, with 10 nucleotides matching TRBD1. The CDR3 spans 13 residues. Looked up from germline, CDR1 is MNHNY and CDR2 is SVGAGI (reference sequence). Losses at the gene ends were 5 bases for V and 7 bases for J; bases not matched to a gene: 4. The DNA of the CDR3 is TGTGCCAGCAGTCTGGGGACAGGGGTTGGCTACACCTTC. Its protein is CASSLGTGVGYTF.

In this sample, this clonotype turned up many times. V usage is TRBV11-3 and J usage is TRBJ2-1, with a weak D call TRBD2 (5 bases). Trimming pared 1 base from V and 3 bases from J, leaving 10 bases between. Germline CDR1 SGHNT, CDR2 YENEEA. This CDR3 is 15 amino acids long. The CDR3 bases are TGTGCCAGCAGCTTAGGCGGGTCGCTCTACAATGAGCAGTTCTTC. It yields the protein CASSLGGSLYNEQFF.